The 17 T cell receptor beta chains reported below all come from one sample, sequenced in a study of early T cells in non-severe SARS-CoV-2 infection (TCRdb year 2021). The library relied on 5' RACE. Sequencing relied on a NextSeq 500. TCRdb ran its own pipeline on the public reads, namely fastp trimming at Q25 and MiXCR clone calling, and kept in-frame beta chains. Rows are combined by CDR3 protein, so each entry shows the most common genes and DNA. The sample table holds some 36,000 distinct CDR3 sequences, of which 5.5% to 8% were seen once. The ten largest clones add up to about 25% of the sample. This sample comprised whole blood, obtained at baseline. The receptors here all came from an adult who was a healthcare worker with PCR-confirmed SARS-CoV-2 infection or an uninfected control (not recorded which).

The V gene is TRBV10-3, the J gene TRBJ2-7, with 10 positions matching TRBD2. The CDR3 covers 13 residues. V gave up 5 bases and J gave up 4 bases; unmatched junction bases: 2. Germline assignment: CDR1 ENHRY and CDR2 SYGVKD. Written as DNA, the CDR3 is TGTGCCATCAGTACTAGCGGGACTTACGAGCAGTACTTC. This codes for CAISTSGTYEQYF.

This clonotype was detected many times. The junction and the germline gene differ at one end; a read error may be behind it. The CDR3 DNA is TGTGCCAGCAGGTTGGCCGGGCTAGCCAAAAACATTCAGTACTTC. It yields the protein CASRLAGLAKNIQYF. The chain carries TRBV5-5 and TRBJ2-4; D not certain. Per germline, CDR1 SGHKS and CDR2 YYEKEE (reference sequence). The CDR3 totals 15 residues. Together with reference TRBV5-5 and TRBJ2-4, the CDR3 gives the full variable domain: DAGVTQSPTHLIKTRGQQVTLRCSPISGHKSVSWYQQVLGQGPQFIFQYYEKEERGRGNFPDRFSARQFPNYSSELNVNALLLGDSALYLCASRLAGLAKNIQYFGAGTRLSVL.

This clonotype was observed a handful of times. The chain recombines TRBV10-3 with TRBJ1-1, with D perhaps matching TRBD1 (6 bases). CDR3 length equals 14 residues. Trimming shortened V by 6 bases and J by 0 bases, and 11 bases separated the two germline ends. The germline V gene encodes CDR1 ENHRY and CDR2 SYGVKD. CDR3 sequence (DNA): TGTGCCATCAGGGCGGGACACCTGAACACTGAAGCTTTCTTT. This encodes CAIRAGHLNTEAFF.

This clonotype occurred a few times. CDR3 residues: CSAPTAFYGYTF. The CDR3 coding sequence is TGCAGTGCCCCGACAGCATTCTATGGCTACACCTTC. The chain joins TRBV20-1 to TRBJ1-2, with D maybe TRBD1 (5 bases). Looked up from germline, CDR1 is DFQATT and CDR2 is SNEGSKA (reference sequence). The CDR3 has 12 residues. V gave up 6 bases and J gave up 4 bases, with 12 bases separating them.

This rearrangement joins TRBV30 to TRBJ1-2; the D gene is possibly TRBD1 (5 bases). Per the germline V gene, CDR1 is GTSNPN and CDR2 is SVGIG (reference sequence). The CDR3 sequence is 13 residues long. The V and J ends lost 5 bases and 4 bases respectively, with 14 bases between them. For the CDR3, the DNA is TGTGCCTGGGCAAGGGGAACTTTCTATGGCTACACCTTC. Its translation: CAWARGTFYGYTF.

This clonotype has at least ten counts. The genes are TRBV28 and TRBJ2-7; 9 bases match TRBD1. Trimming at V came to 2 bases and at J to 2 bases, leaving 7 bases not matched to a gene. In germline, CDR1 is MDHEN, CDR2 SYDVKM. This CDR3 has 16 amino acids. This chain's CDR3 is CASSLPGTGWPYEQYF. The CDR3 DNA reads as TGTGCCAGCAGTTTACCCGGGACAGGGTGGCCCTACGAGCAGTACTTC.

A few counts support this clonotype. This rearrangement joins TRBV30 to TRBJ2-2; perhaps TRBD1 as D (5 bases). The CDR3 consists of 14 residues. Trimming left V 2 bases short and J 5 bases short, with 12 bases between. Germline values: CDR1 GTSNPN, CDR2 SVGIG (reference sequence). CDR3 DNA: TGTGCCTGGAGTATAGGGGCGCGGACCGGGGAGCTGTTTTTT. Its protein is CAWSIGARTGELFF.

This clonotype has a count of ten or more. The chain has TRBV7-9 and TRBJ2-2, with 12 bases aligning to TRBD2. V lost 5 bases, J lost 4 bases, and 5 bases stayed unmatched. Germline V gene lookup returns CDR1 SEHNR and CDR2 FQNEAQ (reference sequence). This CDR3 has 16 residues. The CDR3 DNA reads as TGTGCCAGCAGCAGACTAGCGGGAGATTTCACCGGGGAGCTGTTTTTT. It encodes CASSRLAGDFTGELFF.

This clonotype has ten or more counts. The chain joins TRBV5-6 to TRBJ2-3; weak D call: TRBD2 (5 bases). Trimming stripped 6 bases from V and 0 bases from J, with 17 bases between. CDR1 SGHDT and CDR2 YYEEEE come from the germline V gene. The CDR3 contains 16 residues. CDR3 residues: CASNLWTARSTDTQYF. The CDR3 DNA is TGTGCCAGCAACCTCTGGACTGCCCGTAGCACAGATACGCAGTATTTT.

By share of the sample, this clonotype is medium-sized. The chain uses TRBV7-9 and TRBJ2-1; 10 bases agree with TRBD2. After removal of 5 bases from V and 0 bases from J, the junction contained 7 bases not matched to a gene. CDR3 size: 17 residues. Per germline, CDR1 SEHNR and CDR2 FQNEAQ (reference sequence). The CDR3 sequence is CASSPRTSGSSYNEQFF. The CDR3 nucleotides read TGTGCCAGCAGCCCGCGGACTAGCGGAAGCTCCTACAATGAGCAGTTCTTC.

There are a few counts of this clonotype. The CDR3 DNA follows: TGCAGTGCTAGTTGGTTCAATCAGCCCCAGCATTTT. This translates into CSASWFNQPQHF. The chain carries TRBV20-1 and TRBJ1-5; D remains ambiguous. CDR1 is DFQATT, CDR2 SNEGSKA, per germline (reference sequence). The V end was cut by 3 bases, the J end by 3 bases, with 6 bases between. The CDR3 covers 12 residues.

This clonotype showed up just a few times. This chain links TRBV6-1 with TRBJ2-1; the D gene is possibly TRBD2 (6 bases). In germline, CDR1 is MNHNS, CDR2 SASEGT. Trimming took 7 bases from V and 3 from J, leaving 16 bases between them. The CDR3 is 15 residues long. The CDR3 is CASIEPGLLYNEQFF. Here the CDR3 DNA reads TGTGCCAGCATCGAGCCGGGACTGCTCTACAATGAGCAGTTCTTC.

J is TRBJ2-1 and V is TRBV28; 7 nucleotides match TRBD1. The CDR3 totals 10 residues. V shed 8 bases and J 16 bases; nucleotides not matched to a gene: 8. Germline loops: CDR1 MDHEN, CDR2 SYDVKM. CDR3 coding DNA: TGTGCCAGCGGATCGGGACAGCTTTTCTTC. Its translation: CASGSGQLFF.

This clonotype is medium-sized (0.01 to 0.1%). The DNA for the CDR3 is TGCAGTGCTAGAGACGGGGCAGGGACGCGTGAGCAGTTCTTC. It encodes CSARDGAGTREQFF. The chain joins TRBV20-1 to TRBJ2-1; D assignment may be TRBD1 or TRBD2 (5 bases each). With 0 bases removed from V and 9 bases from J, the gap between germline ends came to 15 bases. Looked up from germline, CDR1 is DFQATT and CDR2 is SNEGSKA (reference sequence). The CDR3 is 14 amino acids.

This clonotype was detected many times. The J gene is TRBJ2-3, the V gene TRBV5-1; 8 nucleotides align to TRBD2. The V gene end was trimmed by 0 bases and the J gene end by 4 bases; junction bases not matched to a gene: 4. This CDR3 is 15 amino acids long. Germline-derived CDR1 and CDR2 are SGHRS and YFSETQ. CDR3 residues: CASSLETGGSDTQYF. CDR3 DNA sequence: TGCGCCAGCAGCTTGGAGACGGGAGGGTCAGATACGCAGTATTTT.

This clonotype was observed many times. The rearrangement joins TRBV6-5 to TRBJ2-1; maybe TRBD1 (5 bases). The CDR3 has 12 residues. V shed 7 bases and J shed 4 bases, with 8 bases lying between them. From germline, CDR1 is MNHEY and CDR2 SVGAGI. The DNA of the CDR3 is TGTGCCAGCAATGGGGCGTACAATGAGCAGTTCTTC. Protein sequence: CASNGAYNEQFF.

This clonotype was detected a few times. The chain couples TRBV16 to TRBJ2-1, with 12 bases fitting TRBD2. CDR1 and CDR2 from the germline V gene are KGHSY and FQNENV. Unmatched junction bases numbered 3, after V lost 5 bases and J lost 7 bases. The CDR3 is made up of 14 amino acids. The CDR3 loop is CASSGTSGLNEQFF. The CDR3 DNA is TGTGCCAGCAGCGGGACTAGCGGGTTAAATGAGCAGTTCTTC.